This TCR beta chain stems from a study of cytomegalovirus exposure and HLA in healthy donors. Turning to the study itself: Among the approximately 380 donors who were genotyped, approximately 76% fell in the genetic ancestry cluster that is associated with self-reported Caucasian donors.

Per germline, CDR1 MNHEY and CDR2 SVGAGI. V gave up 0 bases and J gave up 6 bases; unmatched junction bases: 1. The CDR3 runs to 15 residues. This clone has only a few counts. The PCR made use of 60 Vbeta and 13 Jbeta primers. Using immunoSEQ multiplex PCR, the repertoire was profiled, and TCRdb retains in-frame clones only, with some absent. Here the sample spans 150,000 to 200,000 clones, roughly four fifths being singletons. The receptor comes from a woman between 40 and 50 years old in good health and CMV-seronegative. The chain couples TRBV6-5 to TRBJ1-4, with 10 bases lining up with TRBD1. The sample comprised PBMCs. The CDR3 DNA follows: TGTGCCAGCAGTTACTCGGGGACAGGGGATGAAAAACTGTTTTTT. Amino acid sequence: CASSYSGTGDEKLFF.